A selection of T cell receptor beta chains follows, all from one sample in a study of T cells in Graves' hyperthyroidism and ophthalmopathy. TCRdb fed the multiplex PCR reads into MiXCR, producing one record per CDR3 protein. This sample has about 500,000 distinct CDR3 sequences, with roughly a sixth found just once. The sample comprised blood. All receptors derive from a woman between 25 and 40 years old with Graves' ophthalmopathy. CDR3s include the opening cysteine and the closing phenylalanine or tryptophan. The D gene is left open where the match is weak. Size is omitted from some rows. Given values are once, few, many or a class for expanded clones.

j_call | v_call | clone_size | d_call | cdr3_nt | cdr3_aa
TRBJ1-4 | TRBV5-1 | few | TRBD1 | TGCGCCAGCAGCCAGGTGGTGGGACAGGAAGGCTTTAATGAAAAACTGTTTTTT | CASSQVVGQEGFNEKLFF
TRBJ2-2 | TRBV7-9 | few | . | TGTGCCAGCAGTTGGACTACCAACACCGGGGAGCTGTTTTTT | CASSWTTNTGELFF
TRBJ1-5 | TRBV20-1 | many | . | TGCAGTGCTTGGGTTCGAAGCAATCAGCCCCAGCATTTT | CSAWVRSNQPQHF
TRBJ2-7 | TRBV2 | many | TRBD2 | TGTGCTCGAAAGAAGGCTAGCGGGACCGCCTACGAGCAGTACTTC | CARKKASGTAYEQYF
TRBJ2-1 | TRBV20-1 | many | . | TGCAGTGCTAGAGATATTCTGCGGTCCTACAATGAGCAGTTCTTC | CSARDILRSYNEQFF
TRBJ2-1 | TRBV20-1 | many | TRBD1 | TGCAGTGCTAGGGCGGACAGGGTAGTGAATGAGCAGTTCTTC | CSARADRVVNEQFF
TRBJ2-1 | TRBV5-8 | few | . | TGTGCCAGCAGCCTCTCTCCCTCCTACAATGAGCAGTTCTTC | CASSLSPSYNEQFF
TRBJ1-6 | TRBV6-5 | . | . | TGTGCCAGCAGTTACACAACAGGGAACCCCCCTAGTTCCTATAATTCACCCCTCCACTTT | CASSYTTGNPPSSYNSPLHF
TRBJ1-1 | TRBV7-9 | many | . | TGTGCCAGCAGCGGATTGGGGTTGAACACTGAAGCTTTCTTT | CASSGLGLNTEAFF
TRBJ2-7 | TRBV6-2/TRBV6-3 | . | TRBD2 | TGTGCCAGCAGTTCCCTCTCCACCAGACTAGCGGGCTCCTACGAGCAGTACTTC | CASSSLSTRLAGSYEQYF
TRBJ2-7 | TRBV15 | few | TRBD1 | TGTGCCACCAGCAGAGCGGCAGGGACAGAACTCCCCTACGAGCAGTACTTC | CATSRAAGTELPYEQYF
TRBJ2-7 | TRBV7-3 | many | TRBD2 | TGTGCCAGCAAAAGCGGGACTAGCGGGCTGAAATACTACGAGCAGTACTTC | CASKSGTSGLKYYEQYF
TRBJ2-3 | TRBV20-1 | many | TRBD1 | TGCAGTGCTAGGCCTTTTAAGGACAGGGGCCTAACTAGCACAGATACGCAGTATTTT | CSARPFKDRGLTSTDTQYF
TRBJ2-3 | TRBV14 | . | . | TGTGCCAGCAGCCAAGTTGCAGGGGCGATTGTCACAGATACGCAGTATTTT | CASSQVAGAIVTDTQYF
TRBJ1-2 | TRBV28 | many | . | TGTGCCAGCAGTCAGGGTTTTCCTGGCTACACCTTC | CASSQGFPGYTF
TRBJ1-2 | TRBV19 | . | TRBD1 | TGTGCCAGTAGTAATGTGGGGACAGGAACTAATGGCTACACCTTC | CASSNVGTGTNGYTF
TRBJ2-7 | TRBV7-2 | . | TRBD1 | TGTGCCAGCAGCCTCCGGACAGGGGAGATCTCCTACGAGCAGTACTTC | CASSLRTGEISYEQYF
TRBJ2-1 | TRBV11-1 | many | TRBD2 | TGTGCCAGCAGGGCGGGAGGTACCAATGAGCAGTTCTTC | CASRAGGTNEQFF
TRBJ2-7 | TRBV20-1 | many | . | TGCAGTGCTATGGGCAGGGTGGCGCTCGAGCAGTACTTC | CSAMGRVALEQYF
TRBJ2-3 | TRBV5-1 | . | . | TGCGCCAGCAGGGGAGGGGGCCGAACTACAGATACGCAGTATTTT | CASRGGGRTTDTQYF
TRBJ2-1 | TRBV24-1 | . | TRBD2 | TGTGCCACCAGTGATTTTGGTGGGACTAGAGGCAATGAGCAGTTCTTC | CATSDFGGTRGNEQFF
TRBJ2-2 | TRBV4-1 | . | . | TGCGCCAGCAGCCGAGTAGGGCCCACCGGGGAGCTGTTTTTT | CASSRVGPTGELFF
TRBJ2-7 | TRBV28 | many | TRBD1 | TGTGCCAGCAACGTACAGGGGAATGTTGGCGAGCAGTACTTC | CASNVQGNVGEQYF
TRBJ1-1 | TRBV30 | many | . | TGTGCCTGGAGAGGAGACACTGAAGCTTTCTTT | CAWRGDTEAFF
TRBJ2-7 | TRBV6-9 | . | . | TGTGCCAGCAGTTACCCATTCTACGAGCAGTACTTC | CASSYPFYEQYF
TRBJ2-3 | TRBV9 | . | TRBD2 | TGTGCCAGCAGCTATAGCGGGAGTGTTACTGATACGCAGTATTTT | CASSYSGSVTDTQYF
TRBJ1-2 | TRBV20-1 | . | TRBD1 | TGCGGTGCTAAGACAGGGAAAGCTAACTATGGCTACACCTTC | CGAKTGKANYGYTF
TRBJ2-7 | TRBV20-1 | few | . | TGCAGTGCCTTAGTGGGGCTAACCTACGAGCAGTACTTC | CSALVGLTYEQYF
TRBJ1-6 | TRBV27 | many | . | TGTGCCAGCAGTTTAGGCGCCAGGGGATCACCCCTCCACTTT | CASSLGARGSPLHF
TRBJ1-1 | TRBV6-2/TRBV6-3 | many | . | TGTGCCAGCAGTTTCCAGGACACCGAAGCTTTCTTT | CASSFQDTEAFF